This TCR beta chain stems from a study of blood T cell repertoires in COVID-19. Overall study: PBMCs, B-cell-depleted T cells, or T cells were the source of the cDNA or gDNA that made up the material.

V gave up 4 bases and J gave up 8 bases; unmatched junction bases: 3. The CDR3 covers 13 residues. Per the authors' pipeline: Amplification with reference gene primers provided the estimates of nucleated cell counts. Sequenced by immunoSEQ multiplex PCR; TCRdb stores in-frame clones only, minus some. The DNA was the basis for D and trimming; V, J and clone size are from that table. The sample carries under 100,000 clones, roughly 78% recorded once. This receptor was identified in a man in his sixties with COVID-19, enrolled during active disease. The chain carries TRBV12-3 or TRBV12-4 and TRBJ2-1; 9 nucleotides agree with TRBD1. Input material: peripheral blood. As DNA, the CDR3 is TGTGCCAGCAGTTGGGACAGGGAAGATGAGCAGTTCTTC. This translates into CASSWDREDEQFF.